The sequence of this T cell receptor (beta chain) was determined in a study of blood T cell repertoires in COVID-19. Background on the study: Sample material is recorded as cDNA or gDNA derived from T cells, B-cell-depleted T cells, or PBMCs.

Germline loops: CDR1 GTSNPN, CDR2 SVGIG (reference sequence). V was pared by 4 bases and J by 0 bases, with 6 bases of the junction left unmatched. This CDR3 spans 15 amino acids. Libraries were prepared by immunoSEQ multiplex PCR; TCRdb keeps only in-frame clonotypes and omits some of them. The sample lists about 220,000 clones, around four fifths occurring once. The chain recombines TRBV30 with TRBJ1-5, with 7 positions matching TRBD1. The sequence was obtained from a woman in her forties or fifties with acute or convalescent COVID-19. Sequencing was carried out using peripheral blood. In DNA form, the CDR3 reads TGTGCCTGGACCCAGGGACAGCATAGCAATCAGCCCCAGCATTTT. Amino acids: CAWTQGQHSNQPQHF.